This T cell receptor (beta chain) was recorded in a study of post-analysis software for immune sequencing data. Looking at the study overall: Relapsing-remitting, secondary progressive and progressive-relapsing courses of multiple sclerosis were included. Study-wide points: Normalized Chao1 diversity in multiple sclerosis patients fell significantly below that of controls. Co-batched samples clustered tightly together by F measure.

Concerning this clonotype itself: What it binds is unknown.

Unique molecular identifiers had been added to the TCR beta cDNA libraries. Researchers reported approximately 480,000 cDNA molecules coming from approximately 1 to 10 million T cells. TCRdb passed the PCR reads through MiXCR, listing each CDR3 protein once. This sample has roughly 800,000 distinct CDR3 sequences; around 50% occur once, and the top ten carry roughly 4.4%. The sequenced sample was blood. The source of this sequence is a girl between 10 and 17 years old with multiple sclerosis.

CDR3 in DNA: TGTGCCAGCAGTTACGCGGTCGGAGGGGCCTACGAGCAGTACTTC. Its protein is CASSYAVGGAYEQYF. The rearrangement uses TRBV6-2 or TRBV6-3 and TRBJ2-4; D might be TRBD2 (6 bases). The J call is doubtful: the DNA matches TRBJ2-7 better. The germline CDR1 and CDR2 sequences are MNHEY and SVGEGT. CDR3 length equals 15 residues.